These T cell receptor beta chains were read from a single sample in a study of blood T cell repertoires in COVID-19. Here immunoSEQ multiplex PCR was the method, and the copy in TCRdb shows in-frame clones only, minus some. The repertoire holds hundreds of thousands of clones, with 86% as singletons. The sequencing sample was made of peripheral blood. The receptors stem from a woman in her 30s with active or convalescent COVID-19. CDR3s include the opening cysteine and the closing phenylalanine or tryptophan. A D gene is named only where the DNA matches it firmly. Clone size, where shown, is once, few, many, or a class for clones that have expanded.

TRBV3-1/TRBV3-2,.,.,15,TRBJ1-3,CASSQATTNGNTIYF,TGTGCCAGCAGCCAAGCAACGACAAATGGAAACACCATATATTTT
TRBV27,TRBD1,.,16,TRBJ1-2,CASSKGQGVKNYGYTF,TGTGCCAGCAGTAAAGGACAGGGGGTCAAAAACTATGGCTACACCTTC
TRBV18,.,.,12,TRBJ1-2,CASSPEGTGYTF,TGTGCCAGCTCACCTGAGGGAACTGGCTACACCTTC
TRBV4-1,TRBD2,.,20,TRBJ2-3,CASSQEGKGLAGGRTDTQYF,TGCGCCAGCAGCCAAGAAGGAAAGGGACTAGCGGGGGGACGCACAGATACGCAGTATTTT
TRBV5-4,.,.,15,TRBJ1-2,CASSLVGRDFRGYTF,TGTGCCAGCAGCTTGGTTGGGCGGGATTTCCGTGGCTACACCTTC
TRBV5-1,.,few,15,TRBJ1-2,CASSSTGPGDYGYTF,TGCGCCAGCAGCTCTACAGGGCCCGGGGACTATGGCTACACCTTC
TRBV15,.,.,13,TRBJ1-1,CATSTTSDTEAFF,TGTGCCACCAGCACAACCTCGGACACTGAAGCTTTCTTT
TRBV5-1,.,.,13,TRBJ1-1,CASSGQLNTEAFF,TGCGCCAGCAGTGGACAGTTAAACACTGAAGCTTTCTTT
TRBV10-3,TRBD2,.,14,TRBJ2-7,CATRTSGGTYEQYF,TGTGCCACCCGGACTAGCGGGGGAACCTACGAGCAGTACTTC
TRBV5-4,.,.,17,TRBJ2-2,CASSETASAGRAGELFF,TGTGCCAGCAGCGAAACTGCTAGCGCCGGACGGGCCGGGGAGCTGTTTTTT
TRBV5-3,.,.,15,TRBJ1-1,CARSLGGRQNTEAFF,TGTGCCAGAAGCTTGGGGGGCAGGCAGAACACTGAAGCTTTCTTT
TRBV6-5,TRBD2,.,14,TRBJ2-7,CASSQRGNHYEQYF,TGTGCCAGCAGCCAGCGGGGCAACCACTACGAGCAGTACTTC
TRBV19,.,.,13,TRBJ1-4,CASSSQYNEKLFF,TGTGCCAGTAGTAGTCAGTATAATGAAAAACTGTTTTTT
TRBV7-9,.,.,16,TRBJ2-6,CASSPQRNVGANVLTF,TGTGCCAGCAGCCCCCAGCGGAACGTTGGGGCCAACGTCCTGACTTTC
TRBV3-1/TRBV3-2,TRBD2,.,17,TRBJ2-4,CASSQVGTSLTKNIQYF,TGTGCCAGCAGCCAAGTTGGGACTAGTCTTACCAAAAACATTCAGTACTTC
TRBV5-8,.,few,16,TRBJ1-6,CASSPRERSYNSPLHF,TGTGCCAGCAGCCCCCGAGAGCGCTCCTATAATTCACCCCTCCACTTT
TRBV6-5,.,.,12,TRBJ2-5,CASWRPSGTQYF,TGTGCCAGCTGGCGGCCATCCGGGACCCAGTACTTC
TRBV3-1/TRBV3-2,.,.,16,TRBJ2-2,CASNLRERVHTGELFF,TGTGCCAGCAACCTAAGGGAGAGGGTTCACACCGGGGAGCTGTTTTTT
TRBV5-1,TRBD1,.,14,TRBJ1-4,CASSPRTGEEELFF,TGCGCCAGCAGCCCTAGGACAGGGGAGGAGGAACTGTTTTTT
TRBV6-5,TRBD1,.,15,TRBJ2-1,CASSSGTGSYNEQFF,TGTGCCAGCAGTTCCGGGACAGGCTCCTACAATGAGCAGTTCTTC
TRBV5-1,TRBD1,.,15,TRBJ2-7,CASSLGQGSRYEQYF,TGCGCCAGCAGCTTGGGACAGGGTAGTCGCTACGAGCAGTACTTC
TRBV5-4,TRBD1,once,12,TRBJ2-7,CASSVGGQEQYF,TGTGCCAGCTCGGTAGGGGGCCAGGAGCAGTACTTC
TRBV18,TRBD1,.,14,TRBJ1-5,CASSLQGADQPQHF,TGTGCCAGCTCACTACAGGGGGCTGATCAGCCCCAGCATTTT
TRBV20-1,TRBD1,.,16,TRBJ1-1,CSASPRRTGLNTEAFF,TGCAGTGCTAGTCCCCGTAGGACAGGGTTGAACACTGAAGCTTTCTTT
TRBV19,TRBD1,.,14,TRBJ1-4,CASSMTGTLMELFF,TGTGCCAGTAGTATGACAGGGACACTGATGGAACTGTTTTTT
TRBV29-1,.,.,12,TRBJ1-1,CSVEHQGTEAFF,TGCAGCGTTGAACACCAGGGGACTGAAGCTTTCTTT
TRBV5-4,TRBD1,.,14,TRBJ2-7,CASSSPGQGAKQYF,TGTGCCAGCAGCTCACCGGGACAGGGAGCCAAGCAGTACTTC
TRBV5-4,.,.,15,TRBJ2-3,CASSSSPYPTDTQYF,TGTGCCAGCAGCAGTTCGCCCTATCCGACAGATACGCAGTATTTT
TRBV5-6,.,.,15,TRBJ2-5,CASSLAGRGFETQYF,TGTGCCAGCAGCTTGGCTGGCAGGGGTTTTGAGACCCAGTACTTC
TRBV6-5,TRBD2,.,16,TRBJ2-1,CASSYGAGGSYNEQFF,TGTGCCAGCAGTTATGGGGCGGGAGGCTCCTACAATGAGCAGTTCTTC
TRBV5-1,TRBD1,.,14,TRBJ1-2,CASHAGTDPHGYTF,TGCGCCAGCCACGCCGGGACAGATCCTCATGGCTACACCTTC
TRBV7-8,TRBD2,.,16,TRBJ2-2,CASSSVAGENTGELFF,TGTGCCAGCAGCTCCGTAGCGGGAGAGAACACCGGGGAGCTGTTTTTT
TRBV12-2,.,once,17,TRBJ1-5,CASRLSTRQGWDQPQHF,TGTGCAAGTCGCTTATCAACGAGACAGGGATGGGATCAGCCCCAGCATTTT
TRBV5-1,TRBD1,.,13,TRBJ1-1,CASSLDRETEAFF,TGCGCCAGCAGTCTGGACAGGGAGACTGAAGCTTTCTTT
TRBV30,TRBD1,.,14,TRBJ1-1,CAWRGGSMNTEAFF,TGTGCCTGGAGAGGGGGCAGCATGAACACTGAAGCTTTCTTT
TRBV10-3,.,.,16,TRBJ2-1,CAISETQQGSNNEQFF,TGTGCCATCAGTGAGACTCAACAGGGTTCCAACAATGAGCAGTTCTTC
TRBV13,TRBD1,.,15,TRBJ1-1,CASSSARQGSGEAFF,TGTGCCAGCAGCTCCGCCAGACAGGGGTCCGGTGAAGCTTTCTTT
TRBV19,TRBD1,once,14,TRBJ1-1,CASSISYKDRDAFF,TGTGCCAGTAGTATATCCTATAAGGACAGGGACGCTTTCTTT
TRBV5-1,TRBD2,.,16,TRBJ2-5,CASSQALAGGRETQYF,TGCGCCAGCAGCCAAGCCCTAGCGGGGGGGCGTGAGACCCAGTACTTC
TRBV18,TRBD1,.,15,TRBJ1-4,CASSPTSDRVSALFF,TGTGCCAGCTCACCAACATCGGACAGGGTGTCCGCACTGTTTTTT
TRBV9,TRBD2,.,19,TRBJ2-3,CASSVKAGGTILNTDTQYF,TGTGCCAGCAGCGTAAAGGCGGGGGGGACCATATTAAACACAGATACGCAGTATTTT
TRBV19,.,.,13,TRBJ1-1,CASFEELNTEAFF,TGTGCCAGTTTCGAAGAGTTGAACACTGAAGCTTTCTTT
TRBV3-1/TRBV3-2,.,.,13,TRBJ2-7,CASSLPDGARTLF,TGTGCCAGCAGCCTCCCAGATGGCGCACGGACTCTCTTC
TRBV5-1,.,few,13,TRBJ1-1,CASSWTRGTEAFF,TGCGCCAGCAGCTGGACAAGGGGCACTGAAGCTTTCTTT
TRBV14,.,.,13,TRBJ2-7,CASSQVEYYEQYF,TGTGCCAGCAGCCAAGTAGAGTACTACGAGCAGTACTTC